These T cell receptor beta chains were read from a single sample in a study of blood T cell repertoires in COVID-19. TCRdb's copy holds only in-frame clones and misses some; the assay was immunoSEQ multiplex PCR. The sample consists of roughly 200,000 clones, 88% of them appearing once. Sequenced input: peripheral blood. Receptors were obtained from a man aged 18 to 29 with active or convalescent COVID-19. Both conserved end residues are part of each CDR3. Each record gives: V gene, clone size, D gene, J gene, CDR3 length, CDR3 DNA, CDR3 protein. A D gene is named only where the DNA matches it firmly. Clone size is given for some rows only: seen once, a few or many times, or a class if the clone is expanded.

V gene: TRBV5-5
clone size: many
D gene: TRBD1
J gene: TRBJ1-1
CDR3 length: 14
CDR3 DNA: TGTGCCAGCAGCTTGGGAGACAGGGACACTGAAGCTTTCTTT
CDR3 protein: CASSLGDRDTEAFF

V gene: TRBV11-2
clone size: -
D gene: -
J gene: TRBJ1-5
CDR3 length: 15
CDR3 DNA: TGTGCCAGCAGCCCCACCACAGGGCAAGGTCAGCCCCAGCATTTT
CDR3 protein: CASSPTTGQGQPQHF

V gene: TRBV19
clone size: -
D gene: -
J gene: TRBJ1-3
CDR3 length: 15
CDR3 DNA: TGTGCCAGTAGTGCCGGGTCCGTCTCTGGAAACACCATATATTTT
CDR3 protein: CASSAGSVSGNTIYF

V gene: TRBV10-3
clone size: -
D gene: -
J gene: TRBJ2-3
CDR3 length: 15
CDR3 DNA: TGTGCCATCAGTGAGTCAGGGGATATCACAGATACGCAGTATTTT
CDR3 protein: CAISESGDITDTQYF

V gene: TRBV7-3
clone size: -
D gene: TRBD1
J gene: TRBJ2-7
CDR3 length: 14
CDR3 DNA: TGTGCCAGCAGCCCGCAGACAGGGGATTACGAGCAGTACTTC
CDR3 protein: CASSPQTGDYEQYF

V gene: TRBV6-5
clone size: -
D gene: -
J gene: TRBJ1-2
CDR3 length: 12
CDR3 DNA: TGTGCCAGCAGGGACGACAGGCGGAGCTACACCTTC
CDR3 protein: CASRDDRRSYTF

V gene: TRBV6-9
clone size: -
D gene: -
J gene: TRBJ1-2
CDR3 length: 14
CDR3 DNA: TGTGCCAGCAGTTATATGGGGGGGGTAAAGGGCTACACCTTC
CDR3 protein: CASSYMGGVKGYTF

V gene: TRBV12-3/TRBV12-4
clone size: -
D gene: -
J gene: TRBJ2-2
CDR3 length: 12
CDR3 DNA: TGTGCCAGCAGTTTAGTGTCGGGGGAGCTGTTTTTT
CDR3 protein: CASSLVSGELFF

V gene: TRBV27
clone size: few
D gene: -
J gene: TRBJ1-2
CDR3 length: 15
CDR3 DNA: TGTGCCAGCAGTTTATTCAGGGGAACTAACTATGGCTACACCTTC
CDR3 protein: CASSLFRGTNYGYTF

V gene: TRBV28
clone size: -
D gene: TRBD1
J gene: TRBJ1-4
CDR3 length: 12
CDR3 DNA: TGTGCCAGCAGTTTATTGACAGGGAGACTGTTTTTT
CDR3 protein: CASSLLTGRLFF

V gene: TRBV27
clone size: -
D gene: -
J gene: TRBJ1-1
CDR3 length: 15
CDR3 DNA: TGTGCCAGCAGTAAAACAGGGTCCGGAAGCACTGAAGCTTTCTTT
CDR3 protein: CASSKTGSGSTEAFF

V gene: TRBV5-1
clone size: -
D gene: -
J gene: TRBJ2-7
CDR3 length: 14
CDR3 DNA: TGCGCCAGCAGCTTGGAAAACAGGGAGAACGAGCAGTACTTC
CDR3 protein: CASSLENRENEQYF

V gene: TRBV28
clone size: -
D gene: -
J gene: TRBJ1-1
CDR3 length: 13
CDR3 DNA: TGTGCCAGCAGTTTACGAGCGAACACTGAAGCTTTCTTT
CDR3 protein: CASSLRANTEAFF

V gene: TRBV7-8
clone size: many
D gene: -
J gene: TRBJ1-5
CDR3 length: 17
CDR3 DNA: TGTGCCAGCACCCCCGGTTCGGGTTCCTTCGGCAATCAGCCCCAGCATTTT
CDR3 protein: CASTPGSGSFGNQPQHF

V gene: TRBV10-3
clone size: -
D gene: -
J gene: TRBJ2-3
CDR3 length: 15
CDR3 DNA: TGTGCCACCCAAGTCCGCGGGGGCAATGAAGGTACGCAGTATTTT
CDR3 protein: CATQVRGGNEGTQYF

V gene: TRBV19
clone size: -
D gene: TRBD1
J gene: TRBJ1-6
CDR3 length: 15
CDR3 DNA: TGTGCCAGTAGACCGGGACAGCACTATAATTCACCCCTCCACTTT
CDR3 protein: CASRPGQHYNSPLHF

V gene: TRBV19
clone size: -
D gene: -
J gene: TRBJ1-5
CDR3 length: 16
CDR3 DNA: TGTGCCAGTAGTCCCGCAATCCCAGGGAACTATCAGCCCCAGCATTTT
CDR3 protein: CASSPAIPGNYQPQHF

V gene: TRBV11-3
clone size: -
D gene: -
J gene: TRBJ2-1
CDR3 length: 14
CDR3 DNA: TGTGCCAGCAGCCGAAACGCGCTTTTCAATGAGCAGTTCTTC
CDR3 protein: CASSRNALFNEQFF

V gene: TRBV15
clone size: -
D gene: -
J gene: TRBJ1-4
CDR3 length: 15
CDR3 DNA: TGTGCCACCAGCAGAGATAGGACAGACTATGAAAAACTGTTTTTT
CDR3 protein: CATSRDRTDYEKLFF

V gene: TRBV14
clone size: -
D gene: -
J gene: TRBJ2-5
CDR3 length: 22
CDR3 DNA: TGTGCCAGCAGCCAAGGCATCGGGGGGCGGGCACCCTCTTTGCGGGGCTCAGAGACCCAGTACTTC
CDR3 protein: CASSQGIGGRAPSLRGSETQYF

V gene: TRBV6-5
clone size: -
D gene: TRBD1
J gene: TRBJ2-7
CDR3 length: 13
CDR3 DNA: TGTGCCAGCAGTTTCGACAGGGGATACGAGCAGTACTTC
CDR3 protein: CASSFDRGYEQYF

V gene: TRBV28
clone size: -
D gene: -
J gene: TRBJ2-7
CDR3 length: 11
CDR3 DNA: TGTGCCAGCAGTTTACTGTACGAGCAGTACTTC
CDR3 protein: CASSLLYEQYF

V gene: TRBV6-5
clone size: -
D gene: TRBD1
J gene: TRBJ1-1
CDR3 length: 15
CDR3 DNA: TGTGCCAGCATCGACAGGGGGCTGATGAACACTGAAGCTTTCTTT
CDR3 protein: CASIDRGLMNTEAFF

V gene: TRBV7-9
clone size: -
D gene: TRBD1
J gene: TRBJ2-3
CDR3 length: 17
CDR3 DNA: TGTGCCAGCAGCTTTCCCGGGACAGGGAAGCCCACAGATACGCAGTATTTT
CDR3 protein: CASSFPGTGKPTDTQYF

V gene: TRBV6-5
clone size: -
D gene: TRBD1
J gene: TRBJ1-2
CDR3 length: 15
CDR3 DNA: TGTGCCAGCAGTCACGGGGACAGGGTAAAAGGTAGCTACACCTTC
CDR3 protein: CASSHGDRVKGSYTF

V gene: TRBV10-2
clone size: -
D gene: -
J gene: TRBJ1-5
CDR3 length: 14
CDR3 DNA: TGCGCCAGCAGTCGGATGATAACAGCTGAGCCCCAGCATTTT
CDR3 protein: CASSRMITAEPQHF

V gene: TRBV6-5
clone size: medium-sized
D gene: TRBD2
J gene: TRBJ2-2
CDR3 length: 16
CDR3 DNA: TGTGCCAGCAGTTCGCCCGGACTAGTAAAGGCCGGGGAGCTGTTTTTT
CDR3 protein: CASSSPGLVKAGELFF

V gene: TRBV6-2/TRBV6-3
clone size: -
D gene: TRBD1
J gene: TRBJ1-2
CDR3 length: 18
CDR3 DNA: TGTGCCAGCAGCCTCCGGACAGGACCACTAACGAATAACTATGGCTACACCTTC
CDR3 protein: CASSLRTGPLTNNYGYTF

V gene: TRBV9
clone size: -
D gene: -
J gene: TRBJ2-1
CDR3 length: 14
CDR3 DNA: TGTGCCAGCAGCGTAGGAGAGTACTACAATGAGCAGTTCTTC
CDR3 protein: CASSVGEYYNEQFF

V gene: TRBV3-1/TRBV3-2
clone size: -
D gene: -
J gene: TRBJ1-1
CDR3 length: 14
CDR3 DNA: TGTGCCAGCAGCCGGTCAGGAAGCGGGGCTGAAGCTTTCTTT
CDR3 protein: CASSRSGSGAEAFF

V gene: TRBV5-1
clone size: -
D gene: TRBD2
J gene: TRBJ2-7
CDR3 length: 15
CDR3 DNA: TGCGCCAGCAGTTTTGGTTCAGGGACTAGGGACGAGCAGTACTTC
CDR3 protein: CASSFGSGTRDEQYF

V gene: TRBV25-1
clone size: -
D gene: -
J gene: TRBJ2-1
CDR3 length: 15
CDR3 DNA: TGTGCCAGCAGTCCTCCTGGGGGGGCCGGACCGGAGCAGTTCTTC
CDR3 protein: CASSPPGGAGPEQFF

V gene: TRBV5-1
clone size: once
D gene: TRBD1
J gene: TRBJ1-1
CDR3 length: 15
CDR3 DNA: TGCGCCAGCGGGGCAGGGGGCGCTTCGAACACTGAAGCTTTCTTT
CDR3 protein: CASGAGGASNTEAFF

V gene: TRBV6-2/TRBV6-3
clone size: few
D gene: TRBD2
J gene: TRBJ2-7
CDR3 length: 12
CDR3 DNA: TGTGCCAGCAGTTGGACTAGAGGCGAGCAGTACTTC
CDR3 protein: CASSWTRGEQYF

V gene: TRBV4-2
clone size: once
D gene: -
J gene: TRBJ1-2
CDR3 length: 14
CDR3 DNA: TGTGCCAGCAGCCAAGCGGCCAAGGGAGAAGGCTACACCTTC
CDR3 protein: CASSQAAKGEGYTF

V gene: TRBV30
clone size: -
D gene: -
J gene: TRBJ2-2
CDR3 length: 11
CDR3 DNA: TGTGCCTGGAGTGCCGGCGGGGAGCTGTTTTTT
CDR3 protein: CAWSAGGELFF

V gene: TRBV28
clone size: -
D gene: TRBD1
J gene: TRBJ1-1
CDR3 length: 14
CDR3 DNA: TGTGCCAGCAGGCTAAGACAGGGCCACACTGAAGCTTTCTTT
CDR3 protein: CASRLRQGHTEAFF

V gene: TRBV27
clone size: -
D gene: TRBD2
J gene: TRBJ2-5
CDR3 length: 17
CDR3 DNA: TGTGCCAGCCGGGGACTAGCGGGCCGTGCGGTTCAAGAGACCCAGTACTTC
CDR3 protein: CASRGLAGRAVQETQYF

V gene: TRBV27
clone size: -
D gene: -
J gene: TRBJ2-7
CDR3 length: 14
CDR3 DNA: TGTGCCAGCAGTTTAGGTGGACAGTTCTACGAGCAGTACTTC
CDR3 protein: CASSLGGQFYEQYF

V gene: TRBV7-9
clone size: -
D gene: TRBD1
J gene: TRBJ2-7
CDR3 length: 15
CDR3 DNA: TGTGCCAGCAGCTTACCCCGACAGGGGGCCCACGAGCAGTACTTC
CDR3 protein: CASSLPRQGAHEQYF